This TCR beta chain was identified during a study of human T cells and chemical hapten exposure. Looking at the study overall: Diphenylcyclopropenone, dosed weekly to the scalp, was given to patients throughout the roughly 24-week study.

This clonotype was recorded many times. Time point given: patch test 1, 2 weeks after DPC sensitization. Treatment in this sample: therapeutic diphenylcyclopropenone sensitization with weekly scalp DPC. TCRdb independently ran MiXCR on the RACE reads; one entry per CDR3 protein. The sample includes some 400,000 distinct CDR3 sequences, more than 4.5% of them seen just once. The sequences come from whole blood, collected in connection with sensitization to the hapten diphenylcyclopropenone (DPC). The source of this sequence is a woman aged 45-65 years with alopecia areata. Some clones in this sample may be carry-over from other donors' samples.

Written as DNA, the CDR3 is TGTGCCAGCAGCCAACCCGGACAGGGTGAGCACGAGCAGTACTTC. Protein sequence: CASSQPGQGEHEQYF. This sequence joins TRBV14 and TRBJ2-7; TRBD1 agrees at 8 bases. Trimming removed 2 bases from V and 5 bases from J; junction bases left unmatched: 8. In germline, CDR1 is SGHDN, CDR2 FVKESK. This CDR3 region has 15 residues.